One sample yielded the 22 T cell receptor beta chains listed below, sequenced in a study of T cells after somatic rescue of genetic block. Some clones are missing from TCRdb's copy, which holds only in-frame ones; the method was immunoSEQ multiplex PCR. The table lists about 67,000 clones, 92% of them singletons. Sequencing was carried out using peripheral blood mononuclear cells (PBMCs). These receptor sequences come from a man in his forties.

The chain carries TRBV27 and TRBJ1-3; TRBD1 agrees at 7 bases. The CDR3 has 17 amino acids. CDR1 and CDR2 from the germline V gene are MNHEY and SMNVEV (reference sequence). Germline trimming cut 5 bases from V and 3 bases from J; bases unmatched to any gene: 13. The CDR3 coding sequence is TGTGCCAGCAGTATCCACAGGGGAGGGGGAGTTGGAAACACCATATATTTT. This encodes CASSIHRGGGVGNTIYF.

V and J are TRBV29-1 and TRBJ2-7; possibly TRBD1 for D (6 bases). Between the trimmed V and J ends, which lost 4 bases and 1 base, there was a span of 8 bases. Germline V gene data show CDR1 as SQVTM and CDR2 as ANQGSEA. CDR3 length: 12 residues. CDR3 sequence (DNA): TGCAGCGTTGGGGGGCCATCCTACGAGCAGTACTTC. This encodes CSVGGPSYEQYF.

This rearrangement joins TRBV21-1 to TRBJ1-2; TRBD1, the table's D call, was not compared with the DNA. TRBV21-1 is designated a pseudogene. CDR3 length: 14 amino acids. DNA for the CDR3: TGTGCCAGCAGCAGACAGGTACCTAACTATGGCTACACCTTC. Amino acids: CASSRQVPNYGYTF.

The rearrangement uses TRBV5-4 and TRBJ1-6, with TRBD1 identical over 7 bases. The CDR3 consists of 11 residues. Unmatched junction bases numbered 2, after V lost 3 bases and J lost 14 bases. In germline, CDR1 is SGHNT, CDR2 YYREEE (reference sequence). The CDR3 sequence: CASSSGQTLHF. Here the CDR3 DNA reads TGTGCCAGCAGCTCGGGACAGACCCTCCACTTT.

The V gene is TRBV5-6, the J gene TRBJ1-5; D possibly corresponds to TRBD1 (5 bases). Germline V lookup: CDR1 SGHDT, CDR2 YYEEEE. CDR3 length equals 13 residues. V lost 4 bases and J 10 bases, leaving 15 bases between the germline ends. The CDR3 spells CASSPGPQEPQHF. The CDR3 DNA reads TGTGCCAGCAGCCCGGGACCCCAGGAACCCCAGCATTTT.

The rearrangement joins TRBV6-1 to TRBJ2-7; TRBD1 agrees at 8 bases. The CDR3 is made up of 14 amino acids. V lost 4 bases and J lost 4; bases outside the gene matches: 6. Germline CDR1 reads MNHNS; CDR2 reads SASEGT. CDR3 sequence (DNA): TGTGCCAGCAGTGCCGGGACAGGCGGATACGAGCAGTACTTC. Amino acid sequence: CASSAGTGGYEQYF.

The CDR3 reads CASSWGQGAKYEQYF. CDR3 nucleotides: TGTGCCAGCAGTTGGGGACAGGGGGCCAAGTACGAGCAGTACTTC. The chain has TRBV28 and TRBJ2-7; 12 bases are shared with TRBD1. This CDR3 is 15 amino acids long. Germline CDR1 MDHEN, CDR2 SYDVKM. The junction had 5 bases not matched to a gene; V was cut back by 4 bases and J by 4 bases.

This chain uses TRBV11-2 with TRBJ2-1, with 12 positions matching TRBD2. From germline, CDR1 is SGHAT and CDR2 FQNNGV. The J segment lost 10 bases and the V segment lost 5 bases, leaving 6 bases of the junction unmatched. The CDR3 runs to 14 residues. The CDR3 here is CASSPSGRGFEQFF. The CDR3 DNA reads as TGTGCCAGCAGCCCTAGCGGGAGGGGTTTCGAGCAGTTCTTC. The variable domain in full, with the rest retrieved from reference TRBV11-2 and TRBJ2-1, is EAGVAQSPRYKIIEKRQSVAFWCNPISGHATLYWYQQILGQGPKLLIQFQNNGVVDDSQLPKDRFSAERLKGVDSTLKIQPAKLEDSAVYLCASSPSGRGFEQFFGPGTRLTVL.

The chain has TRBV7-9 and TRBJ2-7; D is perhaps TRBD1 (5 bases). Germline values: CDR1 SEHNR, CDR2 FQNEAQ (reference sequence). The CDR3 contains 14 residues. V was trimmed by 0 bases and J by 2 bases, leaving 8 bases between them. DNA for the CDR3: TGTGCCAGCAGCTTAGCAATAGGGGCCTACGAGCAGTACTTC. Translated, it gives CASSLAIGAYEQYF.

This clone came up once. The rearrangement uses TRBV5-6 and TRBJ2-1; D not resolved. In germline, CDR1 is SGHDT, CDR2 YYEEEE. V was shortened by 4 bases and J by 7 bases, with 12 bases between the two germline ends. The CDR3 is 13 residues long. The CDR3, as DNA: TGTGCCAGCAGCGTTGAGTCTATGAATGAGCAGTTCTTC. It is translated as CASSVESMNEQFF.

This chain joins TRBV19 and TRBJ2-6; D is unclear. The V end lost 3 bases, the J end lost 1 base, and 7 bases lay between the germline ends. The germline CDR1 and CDR2 sequences are LNHDA and SQIVND (reference sequence). This CDR3 comprises 15 residues. The CDR3 DNA sequence: TGTGCCAGTAGTATCGCGCTTTCTGGGGCCAACGTCCTGACTTTC. This translates into CASSIALSGANVLTF.

The chain employs TRBV5-5 and TRBJ2-5; a weak D match, TRBD2 (6 bases). This CDR3 is 14 amino acids long. Deletions cut 5 bases from V and 4 bases from J, with 15 bases between. Germline V gene data show CDR1 as SGHKS and CDR2 as YYEKEE (reference sequence). The CDR3 sequence is CASSHPPRGETQYF. The DNA for the CDR3 is TGTGCCAGCAGTCATCCGCCGCGGGGAGAGACCCAGTACTTC.

In its sample, this clone was seen a few times. The V call is TRBV27, the J call TRBJ1-3, with D perhaps matching TRBD1 (5 bases). From germline, CDR1 is MNHEY and CDR2 SMNVEV (reference sequence). V was cut by 6 bases and J by 0 bases, with 12 bases left in between. CDR3 length: 15 amino acids. CDR3 amino acids: CASRQDRGSGNTIYF. DNA for the CDR3: TGTGCCAGCAGACAGGACCGGGGCTCTGGAAACACCATATATTTT.

The V gene is TRBV7-8, the J gene TRBJ1-4; the D gene is possibly TRBD1 (6 bases). This CDR3 is built from 14 residues. V was cut by 3 bases and J by 7 bases, with 12 bases left in between. Germline lookup yields CDR1 SGHVS and CDR2 FQNEAQ. CDR3 sequence reads: CASSFSRGGEKLFF. CDR3 in DNA: TGTGCCAGCAGCTTTTCCAGGGGCGGTGAAAAACTGTTTTTT.

The rearrangement uses TRBV5-6 and TRBJ2-2; no reliable D call. CDR1 is SGHDT and CDR2 is YYEEEE in the germline V gene. This CDR3 has 19 residues. Trimming removed 2 bases from V and 0 bases from J, with 20 bases in between. The DNA for the CDR3 is TGTGCCAGCAGCTTCGCTTGGGAAAGACGCACTTCGAACACCGGGGAGCTGTTTTTT. Its protein product is CASSFAWERRTSNTGELFF.

This sequence joins TRBV9 and TRBJ1-2; D may be TRBD1 (5 bases). Germline V gives CDR1 SGDLS, CDR2 YYNGEE. V was shortened by 3 bases and J by 1 base, with 13 bases between the two germline ends. CDR3 length: 15 amino acids. The CDR3: CASSGFDQGNYGYTF. Written as DNA, the CDR3 is TGTGCCAGCAGCGGATTCGATCAGGGTAACTATGGCTACACCTTC.

Here the CDR3 reads CASSQPLVAGNTIYF. The CDR3 DNA follows: TGCGCCAGCAGCCAACCCTTAGTGGCTGGAAACACCATATATTTT. The gene calls are TRBV4-1 and TRBJ1-3; D not certain. The CDR3 runs to 15 residues. Per germline, CDR1 MGHRA and CDR2 YSYEKL. Trimming removed 2 bases from V and 2 bases from J, with 10 bases in between.

The V and J genes are TRBV9 and TRBJ1-3; D is possibly TRBD1 (5 bases). Germline-derived CDR1 and CDR2 are SGDLS and YYNGEE. The CDR3 has 14 residues. V shed 2 bases and J shed 4 bases, with 10 bases lying between them. This CDR3 is CASSVQGYGNTIYF. In DNA form, the CDR3 reads TGTGCCAGCAGCGTGCAGGGTTACGGAAACACCATATATTTT.

The rearrangement uses TRBV27 and TRBJ2-3; D uncertain. Between the trimmed V and J ends, which lost 8 bases and 6 bases, there was a span of 6 bases. The CDR3 spans 10 residues. Looked up from germline, CDR1 is MNHEY and CDR2 is SMNVEV (reference sequence). The DNA for the CDR3 is TGTGCCAGCGGGAAGGATACGCAGTATTTT. It is translated as CASGKDTQYF.

CDR3 residues: CASSYGRALYEQYF. DNA for the CDR3: TGTGCCAGCAGTTACGGGAGGGCTCTCTACGAGCAGTACTTC. The chain carries TRBV6-5 and TRBJ2-7; 7 nucleotides line up with TRBD2. V shed 2 bases and J 3 bases; nucleotides not matched to a gene: 4. The CDR3 has 14 amino acids. Germline lookup yields CDR1 MNHEY and CDR2 SVGAGI.

The gene calls are TRBV5-4 and TRBJ1-1, with D perhaps TRBD1 (5 bases). V gave up 2 bases and J gave up 5 bases, with 25 bases separating them. The CDR3 runs to 18 residues. Per the germline V gene, CDR1 is SGHNT and CDR2 is YYREEE (reference sequence). This CDR3 is CASSLASLGSGSGTEAFF. CDR3 DNA sequence: TGTGCCAGCAGCTTAGCCTCCCTGGGGTCAGGGAGCGGGACTGAAGCTTTCTTT.

Comments on this clone: Because the CDR3's place on the DNA is in doubt, the DNA is left out and the CDR3 is given as listed by TCRdb. J is TRBJ2-1 and V is TRBV19; no DNA check was done on the table's D call, TRBD2. Germline V gene sequence: CDR1 LNHDA, CDR2 SQIVND (reference sequence). Ends included, the CDR3 has 13 residues. The chain's CDR3 is CASSIVGRGSAIF.